This T cell receptor (beta chain) was identified during a study of T cell responses to AZD1222 COVID-19 vaccine. TCRdb's copy holds only in-frame clones and misses some; the assay was immunoSEQ multiplex PCR. The sample has over 120,000 clones, about 90% seen once; the top ten hold about 3.5%. The ends were cut back, 1 base at V and 4 bases at J, with 14 bases in the middle. The germline CDR1 and CDR2 sequences are LGHDT and YNNKEL (reference sequence). This CDR3 is built from 15 residues. J is TRBJ2-7 and V is TRBV3-1 (or the pseudogene TRBV3-2); D may correspond to TRBD1 or TRBD2 (6 bases each). Material: peripheral blood, obtained on day 0 of AZD1222 vaccination. This clonotype was sampled from an adult in good health. CDR3 DNA: TGTGCCAGCAGCCAAGCACTTCAAGGGGGGTACGAGCAGTACTTC. This gives the protein CASSQALQGGYEQYF.